Listed below are T cell receptor beta chains from one sample, sequenced in a study of T cell repertoires in cytomegalovirus infection. Via MiXCR, TCRdb re-called the reads, giving one row per CDR3 protein. The sample contains more than 650,000 distinct CDR3 sequences, 35% of which appear only once. The specimen was PBMCs. Receptor source: a human donor in good health (CMV status not recorded). Some clones in this sample may be carry-over from other donors' samples. The CDR3 runs from the conserved cysteine through the conserved F or W. D genes are given only for firm matches. Clone size, where shown, is once, few, many, or a class for clones that have expanded.

clone_size: .; d_call: .; j_call: TRBJ2-7; v_call: TRBV7-9; cdr3_aa: CASSDGTIYEQYF; cdr3_nt: TGTGCCAGCAGCGACGGGACAATCTACGAGCAGTACTTC
clone_size: once; d_call: .; j_call: TRBJ2-3; v_call: TRBV11-3; cdr3_aa: CASSLTAITDTQYF; cdr3_nt: TGTGCCAGCAGCTTGACAGCCATCACAGATACGCAGTATTTT
clone_size: .; d_call: TRBD1; j_call: TRBJ1-1; v_call: TRBV14; cdr3_aa: CASRGLDRSSPAFF; cdr3_nt: TGTGCCAGCAGGGGATTGGACAGGTCGTCCCCCGCTTTCTTT
clone_size: many; d_call: .; j_call: TRBJ1-1; v_call: TRBV9; cdr3_aa: CASSEMGPHAGAFF; cdr3_nt: TGTGCCAGCAGCGAGATGGGCCCCCACGCCGGAGCTTTCTTT
clone_size: many; d_call: TRBD2; j_call: TRBJ2-1; v_call: TRBV19; cdr3_aa: CASRSHGTSGGYNEQFF; cdr3_nt: TGTGCCAGTAGATCGCACGGGACTAGCGGGGGGTACAATGAGCAGTTCTTC
clone_size: few; d_call: .; j_call: TRBJ1-2; v_call: TRBV25-1; cdr3_aa: CASKHNYGYTF; cdr3_nt: TGTGCCAGCAAACATAACTATGGCTACACCTTC
clone_size: once; d_call: .; j_call: TRBJ1-2; v_call: TRBV15; cdr3_aa: CATSRDLGEGYGYTF; cdr3_nt: TGTGCCACCAGCAGAGATTTAGGAGAAGGCTATGGCTACACCTTC
clone_size: .; d_call: TRBD2; j_call: TRBJ2-3; v_call: TRBV7-2; cdr3_aa: CASSLTSGRVRTDTQYF; cdr3_nt: TGTGCCAGCAGCTTGACTAGCGGGAGAGTTCGGACAGATACGCAGTATTTT
clone_size: many; d_call: .; j_call: TRBJ1-4; v_call: TRBV7-2; cdr3_aa: CASSPGTEKLFF; cdr3_nt: TGTGCCAGCAGCCCAGGGACGGAAAAACTGTTTTTT
clone_size: .; d_call: .; j_call: TRBJ1-5; v_call: TRBV5-6; cdr3_aa: CASSLGEVGEFQPQHF; cdr3_nt: TGTGCCAGCAGCTTGGGGGAAGTTGGGGAATTTCAGCCCCAGCATTTT
clone_size: few; d_call: .; j_call: TRBJ2-5; v_call: TRBV19; cdr3_aa: CASTPQGQETQYF; cdr3_nt: TGTGCCAGTACCCCACAGGGTCAAGAGACCCAGTACTTC
clone_size: .; d_call: .; j_call: TRBJ2-3; v_call: TRBV7-2; cdr3_aa: CASSGRGASTDTQYF; cdr3_nt: TGTGCCAGCAGCGGAAGGGGCGCGAGCACAGATACGCAGTATTTT
clone_size: .; d_call: .; j_call: TRBJ2-5; v_call: TRBV12-3/TRBV12-4; cdr3_aa: CASSSPGEGNQETQYF; cdr3_nt: TGTGCCAGCAGCTCCCCAGGGGAAGGAAACCAAGAGACCCAGTACTTC
clone_size: many; d_call: .; j_call: TRBJ1-1; v_call: TRBV28; cdr3_aa: CASSLRTQAGYTEAFF; cdr3_nt: TGTGCCAGCAGCCTCCGCACACAGGCCGGGTACACTGAAGCTTTCTTT
clone_size: .; d_call: .; j_call: TRBJ1-2; v_call: TRBV5-4; cdr3_aa: CASSRGTVGADTF; cdr3_nt: TGTGCCAGCAGCCGAGGTACAGTGGGCGCCGACACCTTC
clone_size: .; d_call: .; j_call: TRBJ2-7; v_call: TRBV20-1; cdr3_aa: CSAREPGTRGSLFYEQYF; cdr3_nt: TGCAGTGCTAGAGAACCCGGGACCAGGGGCTCCCTTTTCTACGAGCAGTACTTC
clone_size: .; d_call: TRBD1; j_call: TRBJ1-1; v_call: TRBV25-1; cdr3_aa: CASSEAGGTEAFF; cdr3_nt: TGTGCCAGCAGTGAAGCAGGGGGGACTGAAGCTTTCTTT
clone_size: .; d_call: TRBD1; j_call: TRBJ2-5; v_call: TRBV7-6; cdr3_aa: CAVGTGGETQYF; cdr3_nt: TGTGCTGTGGGGACAGGGGGTGAGACCCAGTACTTC
clone_size: .; d_call: .; j_call: TRBJ1-2; v_call: TRBV19; cdr3_aa: CATPRRGNYGYTF; cdr3_nt: TGTGCCACCCCGAGGCGGGGGAACTATGGCTACACCTTC
clone_size: few; d_call: .; j_call: TRBJ1-1; v_call: TRBV20-1; cdr3_aa: CSAVQVNTEAFF; cdr3_nt: TGCAGTGCCGTACAGGTGAACACTGAAGCTTTCTTT
clone_size: few; d_call: TRBD1; j_call: TRBJ2-1; v_call: TRBV29-1; cdr3_aa: CRGQSGNEQFF; cdr3_nt: TGCAGGGGACAGAGTGGCAATGAGCAGTTCTTC
clone_size: once; d_call: .; j_call: TRBJ2-1; v_call: TRBV5-4; cdr3_aa: CASSLPLANEQFF; cdr3_nt: TGTGCCAGCAGTTTACCCCTCGCGAATGAGCAGTTCTTC
clone_size: .; d_call: TRBD1; j_call: TRBJ2-2; v_call: TRBV29-1; cdr3_aa: CSATGTVNTGELFF; cdr3_nt: TGCAGCGCGACCGGGACAGTGAACACCGGGGAGCTGTTTTTT
clone_size: .; d_call: .; j_call: TRBJ1-5; v_call: TRBV19; cdr3_aa: CASSRPNSNQPQHF; cdr3_nt: TGTGCCAGTAGTCGCCCTAATAGCAATCAGCCCCAGCATTTT
clone_size: .; d_call: .; j_call: TRBJ2-1; v_call: TRBV4-2; cdr3_aa: CASSQEAGNEQFF; cdr3_nt: TGTGCCAGCAGCCAAGAGGCAGGGAATGAGCAGTTCTTC
clone_size: .; d_call: TRBD2; j_call: TRBJ2-1; v_call: TRBV6-6; cdr3_aa: CASTESGNNDNEQFF; cdr3_nt: TGTGCCAGCACCGAGAGCGGGAACAACGACAATGAGCAGTTCTTC
clone_size: .; d_call: TRBD2; j_call: TRBJ2-2; v_call: TRBV6-1; cdr3_aa: CASSEAPLAVGELFF; cdr3_nt: TGTGCCAGCAGTGAAGCACCCCTAGCGGTCGGGGAGCTGTTTTTT
clone_size: once; d_call: .; j_call: TRBJ1-1; v_call: TRBV4-1; cdr3_aa: CASSPLNRVRQRAFF; cdr3_nt: TGCGCCAGCAGCCCCCTAAATCGAGTCCGACAACGGGCTTTCTTT
clone_size: .; d_call: .; j_call: TRBJ1-4; v_call: TRBV3-1; cdr3_aa: CASSRYSEMNEKLFF; cdr3_nt: TGTGCCAGCAGCCGGTACAGTGAGATGAATGAAAAACTGTTTTTT
clone_size: .; d_call: TRBD1; j_call: TRBJ1-1; v_call: TRBV29-1; cdr3_aa: CSVGLDRQNTEAFF; cdr3_nt: TGCAGCGTGGGACTGGACAGGCAGAACACTGAAGCTTTCTTT
clone_size: .; d_call: .; j_call: TRBJ1-2; v_call: TRBV27; cdr3_aa: CASRTAGGGPLEAGYTF; cdr3_nt: TGTGCCAGCAGAACTGCTGGTGGGGGACCCCTAGAGGCTGGCTACACCTTC
clone_size: .; d_call: .; j_call: TRBJ1-3; v_call: TRBV2; cdr3_aa: CASSEFISGNTIYF; cdr3_nt: TGTGCCAGCAGTGAATTTATCTCTGGAAACACCATATATTTT
clone_size: few; d_call: TRBD1; j_call: TRBJ1-1; v_call: TRBV30; cdr3_aa: CAWSKGTGTEAFF; cdr3_nt: TGTGCCTGGAGTAAGGGGACAGGCACTGAAGCTTTCTTT
clone_size: .; d_call: .; j_call: TRBJ1-1; v_call: TRBV28; cdr3_aa: CASTEQGTRTEAFF; cdr3_nt: TGTGCCAGCACAGAACAGGGTACCCGCACTGAAGCTTTCTTT
clone_size: .; d_call: .; j_call: TRBJ2-4; v_call: TRBV23-1; cdr3_aa: CASGPGAKNIQYF; cdr3_nt: TGCGCCAGTGGCCCTGGGGCCAAAAACATTCAGTACTTC
clone_size: many; d_call: TRBD1; j_call: TRBJ1-2; v_call: TRBV12-3/TRBV12-4; cdr3_aa: CASSARRDRAHGYTF; cdr3_nt: TGTGCCAGCAGTGCTCGCCGGGACAGGGCCCATGGCTACACCTTC
clone_size: many; d_call: .; j_call: TRBJ1-5; v_call: TRBV7-2; cdr3_aa: CASSLGGYNQPQHF; cdr3_nt: TGTGCCAGCAGCTTGGGAGGGTACAATCAGCCCCAGCATTTT
clone_size: few; d_call: .; j_call: TRBJ2-7; v_call: TRBV7-9; cdr3_aa: CASSLLTGRSYEQYF; cdr3_nt: TGTGCCAGCAGCTTATTGACGGGCCGCTCCTACGAGCAGTACTTC
clone_size: few; d_call: TRBD2; j_call: TRBJ2-7; v_call: TRBV7-2; cdr3_aa: CASSLGTSLSGYEQYF; cdr3_nt: TGTGCCAGCAGCTTGGGGACTAGCCTTTCAGGCTACGAGCAGTACTTC
clone_size: many; d_call: .; j_call: TRBJ2-1; v_call: TRBV19; cdr3_aa: CASSIKIEGHNEQFF; cdr3_nt: TGTGCCAGTAGTATAAAAATAGAGGGACACAATGAGCAGTTCTTC
clone_size: .; d_call: .; j_call: TRBJ2-1; v_call: TRBV30; cdr3_aa: CAWKDSPSYNEQFF; cdr3_nt: TGTGCCTGGAAGGACAGCCCCTCCTACAATGAGCAGTTCTTC
clone_size: few; d_call: TRBD2; j_call: TRBJ2-5; v_call: TRBV5-1; cdr3_aa: CASSITGTSWETQYF; cdr3_nt: TGCGCCAGCAGCATAACCGGGACTAGCTGGGAGACCCAGTACTTC
clone_size: .; d_call: .; j_call: TRBJ2-7; v_call: TRBV27; cdr3_aa: CASSLSGPRQGHEQYF; cdr3_nt: TGTGCCAGCAGTTTATCGGGGCCTAGGCAGGGCCACGAGCAGTACTTC
clone_size: .; d_call: .; j_call: TRBJ1-1; v_call: TRBV27; cdr3_aa: CASSLTGITEALF; cdr3_nt: TGTGCCAGCAGTTTAACAGGGATCACGGAAGCTTTATTT
clone_size: .; d_call: TRBD1; j_call: TRBJ1-6; v_call: TRBV27; cdr3_aa: CASSFQGVYNSPLHF; cdr3_nt: TGTGCCAGCAGTTTCCAGGGGGTCTATAATTCACCCCTCCACTTT
clone_size: .; d_call: .; j_call: TRBJ2-7; v_call: TRBV4-2; cdr3_aa: CASSHSPRDATYEQYF; cdr3_nt: TGTGCCAGCAGCCATAGCCCCCGGGACGCCACCTACGAGCAGTACTTC
clone_size: few; d_call: .; j_call: TRBJ1-5; v_call: TRBV6-1; cdr3_aa: CASSITLGPNQPQHF; cdr3_nt: TGTGCCAGCAGTATAACGTTGGGACCCAATCAGCCCCAGCATTTT
clone_size: few; d_call: TRBD1; j_call: TRBJ1-5; v_call: TRBV24-1; cdr3_aa: CATSDGTGFWNQPQHF; cdr3_nt: TGTGCCACCAGTGACGGGACAGGGTTCTGGAATCAGCCCCAGCATTTT
clone_size: many; d_call: TRBD1; j_call: TRBJ1-1; v_call: TRBV7-8; cdr3_aa: CASSLAGTGRMWTEAFF; cdr3_nt: TGTGCCAGCAGCTTAGCTGGGACAGGGAGGATGTGGACTGAAGCTTTCTTT
clone_size: .; d_call: .; j_call: TRBJ2-3; v_call: TRBV7-8; cdr3_aa: CASSNDRFTDTQYF; cdr3_nt: TGTGCCAGCAGCAACGACAGATTCACAGATACGCAGTATTTT
clone_size: .; d_call: .; j_call: TRBJ2-1; v_call: TRBV2; cdr3_aa: CASLKSYNEQFF; cdr3_nt: TGTGCCAGCCTCAAGTCTTACAATGAGCAGTTCTTC
clone_size: .; d_call: .; j_call: TRBJ2-3; v_call: TRBV2; cdr3_aa: CASGTRAGRDTQYF; cdr3_nt: TGTGCCAGCGGGACTCGGGCGGGACGAGATACGCAGTATTTT
clone_size: few; d_call: TRBD2; j_call: TRBJ2-2; v_call: TRBV11-2; cdr3_aa: CASSALAGGRTGELFF; cdr3_nt: TGTGCCAGCAGCGCACTAGCGGGAGGGCGAACCGGGGAGCTGTTTTTT
clone_size: few; d_call: TRBD2; j_call: TRBJ2-6; v_call: TRBV14; cdr3_aa: CASSQVIGTSGRVPRGANVLTF; cdr3_nt: TGTGCCAGCAGCCAAGTGATCGGGACTAGCGGCAGAGTCCCCCGAGGGGCCAACGTCCTGACTTTC